This entry lists 8 T cell receptor beta chains sequenced from one sample in a study of shared clonotypes between healthy human individuals. It was CD45RO-negative cells, positively selected for CCR7, that made up naive CD8 cells, with terminally differentiated effector memory CD45RA+ cells excluded. Sequencing was performed with immunoSEQ multiplex PCR; in TCRdb, only in-frame clones are kept and a portion is missing. Among hundreds of thousands of clones listed, 85% to 95% were seen once. The sequenced sample was naive CD8+ T cells sorted from blood. These receptors came from a woman aged 25 to 39 in good health.

The chain recombines TRBV5-6 with TRBJ1-5; D remains ambiguous. The CDR3 sequence is 12 residues long. Trimming took 5 bases from V and 10 from J, leaving 13 bases between them. Germline V gives CDR1 SGHDT, CDR2 YYEEEE. The CDR3 reads CASSSMGSPQHF. CDR3 DNA: TGTGCCAGCAGTTCGATGGGGTCACCCCAGCATTTT.

The rearrangement links TRBV5-5 to TRBJ2-7; D could derive from TRBD1 or TRBD2 (5 bases each). V lost 5 bases and J 1 base, leaving 13 bases between the germline ends. The germline V gene has CDR1 SGHKS and CDR2 YYEKEE (reference sequence). The CDR3 is 14 residues long. The CDR3: CASSPGRSSYEQYF. As DNA, the CDR3 is TGTGCCAGCAGTCCGGGACGGTCGTCCTACGAGCAGTACTTC.

This sequence joins TRBV27 and TRBJ2-7; D is possibly TRBD1 (6 bases). In germline, CDR1 is MNHEY, CDR2 SMNVEV (reference sequence). The CDR3 contains 13 residues. V dropped 3 bases and J dropped 6 bases, with 12 bases sitting between them. DNA for the CDR3: TGTGCCAGCAGTTTCGCCTGGGGGCTCGAGCAGTACTTC. It is translated as CASSFAWGLEQYF.

The chain joins TRBV7-2 to TRBJ1-5, with no clear D. The CDR3 is made up of 12 amino acids. Germline V gives CDR1 SGHTA, CDR2 FQGNSA. The ends were cut back, 5 bases at V and 6 bases at J, with 8 bases in the middle. CDR3 amino acids: CASSPRGQPQHF. In DNA form, the CDR3 reads TGTGCCAGCAGCCCCCGGGGTCAGCCCCAGCATTTT.

The V call is TRBV27, the J call TRBJ2-1, with D perhaps matching TRBD2 (6 bases). Germline CDR1 MNHEY, CDR2 SMNVEV (reference sequence). V was pared by 3 bases and J by 9 bases, with 15 bases between. The CDR3 has 14 residues. The chain's CDR3 is CASSFSGGISEQFF. The CDR3 nucleotides read TGTGCCAGCAGTTTTTCAGGCGGGATAAGTGAGCAGTTCTTC.

The chain couples TRBV5-1 to TRBJ2-7; 13 positions match TRBD2. CDR1 is SGHRS and CDR2 is YFSETQ in the germline V gene. This CDR3 spans 16 amino acids. V was clipped by 0 bases and J by 4 bases; unmatched bases: 4. The CDR3 sequence is CASSLGTSGRGYEQYF. The CDR3 region has the DNA TGCGCCAGCAGCTTGGGGACTAGCGGGAGAGGATACGAGCAGTACTTC.

This clone came up once. This rearrangement joins TRBV2 to TRBJ2-5; a weak D match, TRBD2 (5 bases). V dropped 4 bases and J dropped 4 bases, with 7 bases sitting between them. The CDR3 contains 12 residues. Per the germline V gene, CDR1 is SNHLY and CDR2 is FYNNEI. The CDR3: CASSVGLETQYF. DNA of the CDR3: TGTGCCAGCAGTGTTGGACTAGAGACCCAGTACTTC. Supplemented by reference TRBV2 and TRBJ2-5, the full variable domain reads EPEVTQTPSHQVTQMGQEVILRCVPISNHLYFYWYRQILGQKVEFLVSFYNNEISEKSEIFDDQFSVERPDGSNFTLKIRSTKLEDSAMYFCASSVGLETQYFGPGTRLLVL.

The chain links TRBV13 to TRBJ2-2; possible D gene TRBD1, 6 bases. This CDR3 has 14 amino acids. Trimming cost V 4 bases and J 1 base, with 7 bases left between them. Germline CDR1 and CDR2: PRHDT and FYEKMQ (reference sequence). The chain's CDR3 is CASSWGQNTGELFF. DNA of the CDR3: TGTGCCAGCAGCTGGGGACAGAACACCGGGGAGCTGTTTTTT.